This TCR beta chain came from a study of blood T cell repertoires in COVID-19. Study-level information: In each case, the material was cDNA or gDNA derived from T cells, B-cell-depleted T cells, or PBMCs.

Some clones are missing from TCRdb's copy, which holds only in-frame ones; the method was immunoSEQ multiplex PCR. The profile shows roughly 96,000 clones, 82% of them singletons. Between the trimmed V and J ends, which lost 0 bases and 2 bases, there was a span of 11 bases. The CDR3 is made up of 15 amino acids. The specimen sequenced was peripheral blood. V gene TRBV23-1 combines with J gene TRBJ2-7; tentatively, D is TRBD1 (5 bases). TRBV23-1 is assigned to the ORF class and has an uncertain function. This clonotype originated in a man older than 75 with acute or convalescent COVID-19. CDR3 sequence (DNA): TGCGCCAGCAGTCAATCGGGCAGGGTTACCTACGAGCAGTACTTC. It translates to CASSQSGRVTYEQYF.